Presented here are 32 T cell receptor beta chains from one specimen sequenced in a study of identical twins. MiXCR, run by TCRdb on the 5' RACE reads, gives a single entry per CDR3 protein. Of around 220,000 distinct CDR3 sequences in the sample, about 14% were seen once. Specimen: memory (CD45RO+) T cells sorted from blood. Receptors originate from a woman under 30 in good health.

A few counts support this clonotype. This chain links TRBV30 with TRBJ1-2; D may be TRBD1 (6 bases). Germline V gene sequence: CDR1 GTSNPN, CDR2 SVGIG (reference sequence). This CDR3 region has 12 residues. V lost 3 bases and J 6 bases, leaving 11 bases between the germline ends. CDR3 in amino acids: CAWSRGLDGYTF. The CDR3 coding sequence is TGTGCCTGGAGCAGGGGTTTGGATGGCTACACCTTC.

The J gene is TRBJ2-5, the V gene TRBV9, with no clear D. The CDR3 has 14 residues. Germline-derived CDR1 and CDR2 are SGDLS and YYNGEE. The V end was cut by 0 bases, the J end by 2 bases, with 8 bases between. CDR3 protein: CASSVGGSQETQYF. The CDR3 coding sequence is TGTGCCAGCAGCGTAGGTGGATCACAAGAGACCCAGTACTTC.

This clonotype was seen only a few times. V is TRBV7-2 and J is TRBJ2-3, with D perhaps matching TRBD2 (6 bases). This CDR3 is 16 amino acids long. The germline V gene has CDR1 SGHTA and CDR2 FQGNSA. Deletions cut 5 bases from V and 2 bases from J, with 17 bases between. In nucleotides, the CDR3 is TGTGCCAGCAGCCGAATGGCGCTAGCGTTCACAGATACGCAGTATTTT. Its protein product is CASSRMALAFTDTQYF.

This clonotype was seen at least ten times. The chain joins TRBV4-3 to TRBJ2-3; TRBD2 agrees at 7 bases. The J segment lost 6 bases and the V segment lost 0 bases, leaving 6 bases of the junction unmatched. This CDR3 is built from 15 residues. Germline V gene sequence: CDR1 LGHNA, CDR2 YSLEER. DNA for the CDR3: TGCGCCAGCAGCCAAGAGGGGGGGAGTGCTGATACGCAGTATTTT. Translation gives CASSQEGGSADTQYF.

This clonotype has only a few counts. The chain joins TRBV4-2 to TRBJ1-2; a possible D gene is TRBD1 (5 bases). The CDR3 sequence is 14 residues long. Trimming took off 0 bases at V and 8 bases at J, with 13 bases between the two ends. The germline V gene encodes CDR1 LGHNA and CDR2 YNFKEQ. The CDR3 here is CASSQEYTGGGYTF. DNA for the CDR3: TGTGCCAGCAGCCAAGAATATACAGGAGGCGGCTACACCTTC.

This clonotype showed up just a few times. This chain links TRBV7-9 with TRBJ1-4, with 7 bases fitting TRBD1. Germline V gene sequence: CDR1 SEHNR, CDR2 FQNEAQ (reference sequence). Trimming at V came to 1 base and at J to 6 bases, leaving 5 bases not matched to a gene. The length of the CDR3 is 15 residues. Here the CDR3 DNA reads TGTGCCAGCAGCTTAGGAGACAGGGACGATGAAAAACTGTTTTTT. It specifies CASSLGDRDDEKLFF.

This clonotype was observed a handful of times. The genes are TRBV6-4 and TRBJ2-2; 9 positions agree with TRBD1. Trimming removed 4 bases from V and 3 bases from J; junction bases left unmatched: 0. This CDR3 is built from 14 residues. Germline CDR1 and CDR2: MRHNA and SNTAGT. In DNA form, the CDR3 reads TGTGCCAGCAGTGGGACAGGGGACACCGGGGAGCTGTTTTTT. This codes for CASSGTGDTGELFF.

V is TRBV12-3 or TRBV12-4 and J is TRBJ2-1, with TRBD2 matching 7 bases. Losses at the gene ends were 6 bases for V and 5 bases for J; bases not matched to a gene: 10. CDR3 length: 15 residues. CDR3 sequence (DNA): TGTGCCAGCAGCATAAGCGGGACTCACCACAATGAGCAGTTCTTC. Translated: CASSISGTHHNEQFF.

This clonotype showed up many times. The CDR3 nucleotides read TGCGCCAGCAGCTTTGGGCTAGCTGCCACAGATACGCAGTATTTT. It encodes CASSFGLAATDTQYF. The rearrangement uses TRBV5-1 and TRBJ2-3, with D perhaps matching TRBD2 (5 bases). Per the germline V gene, CDR1 is SGHRS and CDR2 is YFSETQ. There are 15 residues in the CDR3. Trimming took 2 bases from V and 2 from J, leaving 12 bases between them. Using reference TRBV5-1 and TRBJ2-3 for the parts outside the CDR3, the full variable domain is KAGVTQTPRYLIKTRGQQVTLSCSPISGHRSVSWYQQTPGQGLQFLFEYFSETQRNKGNFPGRFSGRQFSNSRSEMNVSTLELGDSALYLCASSFGLAATDTQYFGPGTRLTVL.

This clonotype was counted at least ten times. The chain has TRBV12-3 or TRBV12-4 and TRBJ2-5; D is possibly TRBD1 (5 bases). The CDR3 sequence is 14 residues long. Trimming took off 5 bases at V and 2 bases at J, with 12 bases between the two ends. The CDR3 DNA reads TGTGCCAGCAGTGCCTTGACAGTTCAAGAGACCCAGTACTTC. Translating gives CASSALTVQETQYF.

At least ten counts were recorded for this clonotype. The chain carries TRBV2 and TRBJ2-3; D gene unclear. This CDR3 has 15 amino acids. In germline, CDR1 is SNHLY, CDR2 FYNNEI. V dropped 5 bases and J dropped 2 bases, with 14 bases sitting between them. The DNA of the CDR3 is TGTGCCAGCAGTCTGAACTCTCAGAACACAGATACGCAGTATTTT. This translates into CASSLNSQNTDTQYF. Using reference TRBV2 and TRBJ2-3 for the parts outside the CDR3, the full variable domain is EPEVTQTPSHQVTQMGQEVILRCVPISNHLYFYWYRQILGQKVEFLVSFYNNEISEKSEIFDDQFSVERPDGSNFTLKIRSTKLEDSAMYFCASSLNSQNTDTQYFGPGTRLTVL.

V usage is TRBV12-3 or TRBV12-4 and J usage is TRBJ1-3, with D hard to call. Between the trimmed V and J ends, which lost 7 bases and 0 bases, there was a span of 13 bases. The length of the CDR3 is 15 residues. CDR3 amino acids: CASNVGPSSGNTIYF. CDR3 nucleotides: TGTGCCAGCAACGTGGGCCCCAGCTCTGGAAACACCATATATTTT.

Ten or more counts support this clonotype. The chain carries TRBV7-9 and TRBJ1-1, with D tentatively TRBD1 (5 bases). V lost 4 bases, J lost 1 base, and 10 bases lay in between. The germline gives CDR1 SEHNR, CDR2 FQNEAQ (reference sequence). The CDR3 is made up of 14 amino acids. CDR3 amino acids: CASSSSDRNTEAFF. In DNA form, the CDR3 reads TGTGCCAGCAGCTCCTCTGACAGGAACACTGAAGCTTTCTTT.

The chain combines TRBV14 with TRBJ2-1, with 15 bases lining up with TRBD2. The ends lost 3 bases at V and 4 bases at J; junction bases unmatched: 7. CDR1 and CDR2 (germline): SGHDN, FVKESK. The length of the CDR3 is 18 residues. The CDR3 nucleotides are TGTGCCAGCAGCCAGGGACTAGCGGGAGGTATCGTTTACAATGAGCAGTTCTTC. This encodes CASSQGLAGGIVYNEQFF.

The chain is built from TRBV9 and TRBJ2-7, with a weak D call TRBD1 (6 bases). CDR1 and CDR2 (germline): SGDLS, YYNGEE. The CDR3 extends over 15 amino acids. V shed 0 bases and J shed 2 bases, with 12 bases lying between them. This CDR3 is CASSVEAGATYEQYF. CDR3 nucleotide sequence: TGTGCCAGCAGCGTAGAAGCAGGGGCCACCTACGAGCAGTACTTC.

The V call is TRBV20-1, the J call TRBJ2-1, with a tentative D call TRBD2 (8 bases). V lost 5 bases, J lost 5 bases, and 19 bases lay in between. The germline gives CDR1 DFQATT, CDR2 SNEGSKA (reference sequence). This CDR3 has 15 amino acids. The CDR3 region is CSAWDSGGGHNEQFF. The CDR3 nucleotides read TGCAGTGCTTGGGACAGCGGGGGTGGGCACAATGAGCAGTTCTTC.

This rearrangement joins TRBV14 to TRBJ2-1; 9 bases match TRBD1. V gave up 1 base and J gave up 3 bases; unmatched junction bases: 4. Germline assignment: CDR1 SGHDN and CDR2 FVKESK. The CDR3 totals 16 residues. The CDR3 DNA reads TGTGCCAGCAGCCAAGTGGGACAGGGAGTCTACAATGAGCAGTTCTTC. This codes for CASSQVGQGVYNEQFF. Variable domain in full (rest from reference TRBV14 and TRBJ2-1): EAGVTQFPSHSVIEKGQTVTLRCDPISGHDNLYWYRRVMGKEIKFLLHFVKESKQDESGMPNNRFLAERTGGTYSTLKVQPAELEDSGVYFCASSQVGQGVYNEQFFGPGTRLTVL.

This chain links TRBV7-6 with TRBJ2-3; D call uncertain. The CDR3 covers 14 residues. The germline V and J ends were trimmed by 2 bases and 4 bases, with 10 bases remaining between them. Germline values: CDR1 SGHVS, CDR2 FNYEAQ. The CDR3 coding sequence is TGTGCCAGCAGCTTAATGTTTGCCGCAGATACGCAGTATTTT. As protein: CASSLMFAADTQYF.

This clonotype turned up a few times. This chain connects TRBV5-1 to TRBJ1-2; D is unclear. CDR1 is SGHRS, CDR2 YFSETQ, per germline. Trimming shortened V by 1 base and J by 4 bases, and 8 bases separated the two germline ends. This CDR3 comprises 13 residues. The CDR3: CASSLTGLYGYTF. CDR3 nucleotides: TGCGCCAGCAGCTTGACTGGCCTCTATGGCTACACCTTC.

This clonotype showed up just a few times. This chain joins TRBV4-3 and TRBJ2-1; 11 nucleotides align to TRBD2. With V trimmed by 0 bases and J by 2 bases, 9 bases remained unmatched. The CDR3 loop spans 19 amino acids. CDR1 is LGHNA and CDR2 is YSLEER in the germline V gene. The CDR3 sequence: CASSQDGLAGGVAYNEQFF. The CDR3 bases are TGCGCCAGCAGCCAAGACGGCCTAGCGGGAGGAGTCGCCTACAATGAGCAGTTCTTC.

The chain is built from TRBV20-1 and TRBJ1-2, with TRBD1 as a possible D gene (6 bases). Looked up from germline, CDR1 is DFQATT and CDR2 is SNEGSKA (reference sequence). This CDR3 comprises 13 residues. Trimming pared 5 bases from V and 8 bases from J, leaving 18 bases between. CDR3 in DNA: TGCAGTGCTGCTGACCAGGGGACCGACGGCTACACCTTC. Translation gives CSAADQGTDGYTF.

This clonotype was counted a few times. This sequence joins TRBV5-1 and TRBJ2-5, with D possibly TRBD1 on 6 matching bases. Trimming removed 3 bases at V and 2 bases at J, with 8 bases between. This CDR3 has 13 residues. Germline V gene data show CDR1 as SGHRS and CDR2 as YFSETQ. The CDR3 protein is CASSSQGQETQYF. In DNA form, the CDR3 reads TGCGCCAGCAGCTCTCAGGGGCAAGAGACCCAGTACTTC.

This clonotype was recorded many times. The CDR3 bases are TGCAGTGCTAGCAGCGCCCTAAGCACAGATACGCAGTATTTT. Protein product: CSASSALSTDTQYF. This chain joins TRBV20-1 and TRBJ2-3; no clear D. The V gene lost 3 bases and the J gene lost 0 bases, with 10 bases spanning the gap. This CDR3 is built from 14 residues. Germline V gene lookup returns CDR1 DFQATT and CDR2 SNEGSKA (reference sequence).

This clonotype was seen a few times. The chain is built from TRBV2 and TRBJ2-2; possible D gene TRBD2, 6 bases. V shed 5 bases and J shed 6 bases, with 13 bases lying between them. Germline loops: CDR1 SNHLY, CDR2 FYNNEI. The CDR3 spans 14 residues. CDR3 sequence reads: CASSPSVPAGELFF. In DNA, the CDR3 is TGTGCCAGCAGTCCTAGCGTCCCCGCCGGGGAGCTGTTTTTT.

This clonotype was counted a few times. The chain is built from TRBV6-7 and TRBJ1-1, with D possibly being TRBD1 (6 bases). TRBV6-7 is an ORF; its function is uncertain. Trimming took 2 bases from V and 7 from J, leaving 14 bases between them. The CDR3 spans 14 residues. Here the CDR3 reads CASSYTQGGREAFF. In DNA form, the CDR3 reads TGTGCCAGCAGTTACACACAGGGCGGCCGTGAAGCTTTCTTT.

This clonotype was counted only a few times. The chain combines TRBV5-1 with TRBJ2-1, with D maybe TRBD2 (6 bases). Trimming pared 0 bases from V and 8 bases from J, leaving 9 bases between. The CDR3 has 13 residues. Germline V gene data show CDR1 as SGHRS and CDR2 as YFSETQ. The CDR3 loop is CASSLGRGHEQFF. In DNA form, the CDR3 reads TGCGCCAGCAGCTTGGGGCGGGGTCATGAGCAGTTCTTC.

The V and J genes are TRBV10-3 and TRBJ1-1; 7 nucleotides match TRBD1. Unmatched junction bases numbered 7, after V lost 0 bases and J lost 0 bases. This CDR3 is built from 17 residues. CDR1 and CDR2 from the germline V gene are ENHRY and SYGVKD. The CDR3 DNA is TGTGCCATCAGTGAGTCGCGTCTGGACAGGTTGAACACTGAAGCTTTCTTT. Its translation: CAISESRLDRLNTEAFF.

This chain connects TRBV20-1 to TRBJ1-1; possibly TRBD1 for D (5 bases). CDR1 DFQATT and CDR2 SNEGSKA come from the germline V gene (reference sequence). The CDR3 extends over 13 amino acids. V gave up 1 base and J gave up 7 bases, with 13 bases separating them. The CDR3 is CSARVSGGVEAFF. DNA of the CDR3: TGCAGTGCTAGAGTTTCGGGGGGGGTTGAAGCTTTCTTT.

This clonotype was seen a handful of times. The chain links TRBV20-1 to TRBJ2-7; 12 bases are shared with TRBD2. This CDR3 spans 15 amino acids. Germline assignment: CDR1 DFQATT and CDR2 SNEGSKA (reference sequence). V was pared by 3 bases and J by 4 bases, with 7 bases of the junction left unmatched. CDR3 sequence (DNA): TGCAGTGCTAGTTTCCTAGCGGGAGGGCAGTACGAGCAGTACTTC. Translated, it gives CSASFLAGGQYEQYF.

The chain employs TRBV28 and TRBJ2-1; 8 bases align to TRBD2. The germline CDR1 and CDR2 sequences are MDHEN and SYDVKM. CDR3 size: 15 residues. V gave up 4 bases and J gave up 3 bases; unmatched junction bases: 5. The CDR3 spells CASSSGGEGYNEQFF. CDR3 sequence (DNA): TGTGCCAGCAGTTCCGGGGGGGAGGGCTACAATGAGCAGTTCTTC.

This rearrangement joins TRBV21-1 to TRBJ2-1; TRBD2, as called in the table, went unchecked against the DNA. TRBV21-1 is classified as a pseudogene. This CDR3 comprises 13 residues. The CDR3 nucleotides are TGTGCCAGCAGCCCGCTACGGGGGTTTAAGCAGTTCTTC. Translating gives CASSPLRGFKQFF.

This clonotype was observed at least ten times. The chain is built from TRBV5-1 and TRBJ2-1; TRBD2 aligns across 13 bases. In germline, CDR1 is SGHRS, CDR2 YFSETQ. This CDR3 has 17 residues. J was trimmed by 7 bases and V by 5 bases; bases with no gene match: 12. The CDR3 loop reads CASRFRTSGSSGNEQFF. CDR3 sequence (DNA): TGCGCCAGCAGATTTCGGACTAGCGGGAGTTCAGGGAATGAGCAGTTCTTC.